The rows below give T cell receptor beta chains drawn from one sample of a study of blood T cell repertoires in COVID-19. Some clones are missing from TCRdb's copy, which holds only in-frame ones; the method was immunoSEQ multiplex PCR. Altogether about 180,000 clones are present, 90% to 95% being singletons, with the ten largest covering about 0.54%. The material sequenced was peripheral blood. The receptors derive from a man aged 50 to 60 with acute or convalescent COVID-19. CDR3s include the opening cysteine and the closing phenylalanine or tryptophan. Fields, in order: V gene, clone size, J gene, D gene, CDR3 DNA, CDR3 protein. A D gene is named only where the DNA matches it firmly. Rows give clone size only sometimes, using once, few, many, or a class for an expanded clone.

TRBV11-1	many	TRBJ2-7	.	TGTGCCAGCAGCTTCAGGGGCGACGAGCAGTACTTC	CASSFRGDEQYF
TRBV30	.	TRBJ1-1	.	TGTGCCTGGAGTGTAACCGGCAGCGCTGAAGCTTTCTTT	CAWSVTGSAEAFF
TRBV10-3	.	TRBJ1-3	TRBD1	TGTGCCATCAGCCGGACAGGCCCCCTTGAAGCTGGAAACACCATATATTTT	CAISRTGPLEAGNTIYF
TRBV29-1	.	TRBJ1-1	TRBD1	TGCAGCGTTGAACACCTGACAGGGGGCCTTGAAGCTTTCTTT	CSVEHLTGGLEAFF
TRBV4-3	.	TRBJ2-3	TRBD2	TGCGCCAGCAGCCAAGGGTCCGCGGGGGGCCCTGATACGCAGTATTTT	CASSQGSAGGPDTQYF
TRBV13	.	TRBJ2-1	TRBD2	TGTGCCAGCAGCTTATTAGCGGGAGGGGGCCCGAATGAGCAGTTCTTC	CASSLLAGGGPNEQFF
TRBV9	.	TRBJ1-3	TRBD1	TGTGCCAGCAGCGGACAGGGGACCTCTGGAAACACCATATATTTT	CASSGQGTSGNTIYF
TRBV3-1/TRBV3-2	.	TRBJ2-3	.	TGTGCCAGCAGCCAAGACGGGAGATCGCAGTATTTT	CASSQDGRSQYF
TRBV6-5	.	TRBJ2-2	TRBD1	TGTGCCAGCAGGGGGACAGGGTGGAGAACCGGGGAGCTGTTTTTT	CASRGTGWRTGELFF
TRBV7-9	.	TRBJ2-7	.	TGTGCCAGCAGCTTAGGGACAGTTCACGAGCAGTACTTC	CASSLGTVHEQYF
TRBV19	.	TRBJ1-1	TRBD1	TGTGCCAGTAGTATTGGGACAGGGGGTCTCATGAACACTGAAGCTTTCTTT	CASSIGTGGLMNTEAFF
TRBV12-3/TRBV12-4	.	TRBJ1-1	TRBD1	TGTGCCAGCAGGGACAGGGATAACACTGAAGCTTTCTTT	CASRDRDNTEAFF
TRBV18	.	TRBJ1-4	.	TGTGCCAGCTCACCGGGCAATGAAAAACTGTTTTTT	CASSPGNEKLFF
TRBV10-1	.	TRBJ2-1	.	TGCGCCAGCAGTGCCGGAGCCGGTGAGCAGTTCTTC	CASSAGAGEQFF
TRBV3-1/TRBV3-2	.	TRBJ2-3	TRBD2	TGTGCCAGCAGCCTCCGGGGACTAGCGGGAGGTGAAGCGCAGTATTTT	CASSLRGLAGGEAQYF
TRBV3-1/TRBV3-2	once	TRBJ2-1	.	TGTGCCAGCAGCCAACGAGCAAATGAGCAGTTCTTC	CASSQRANEQFF
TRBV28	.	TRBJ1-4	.	TGTGCCAGCAGTCTAACAGGTGCAACTAATGAAAAACTGTTTTTT	CASSLTGATNEKLFF
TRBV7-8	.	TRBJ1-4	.	TGTGCCAGCAGCTTAGGGCGCAGGAACGAAAAACTGTTTTTT	CASSLGRRNEKLFF
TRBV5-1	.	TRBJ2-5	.	TGCGCCAGCAGCTTGGCCAGGGTTGGTAAAGAGACCCAGTACTTC	CASSLARVGKETQYF
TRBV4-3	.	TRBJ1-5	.	TGCGCCAGCAGCCAAGACGTTAAGGGGGGGTCTCCCCAGCATTTT	CASSQDVKGGSPQHF
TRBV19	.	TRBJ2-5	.	TGTGCCAGTAGTATAGTTGACAGCGCAGAGACCCAGTACTTC	CASSIVDSAETQYF
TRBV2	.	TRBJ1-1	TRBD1	TGTGCCAGCACTTATAACAGGGGTAACACTGAAGCTTTCTTT	CASTYNRGNTEAFF
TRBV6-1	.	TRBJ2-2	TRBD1	TGTGCCAGCAGTGACGACAGGGCCGCCGGGGAGCTGTTTTTT	CASSDDRAAGELFF
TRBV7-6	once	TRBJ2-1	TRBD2	TGTGCCAGCAGCTTAGTCTCTAGCGGCTTATACAATGAGCAGTTCTTC	CASSLVSSGLYNEQFF
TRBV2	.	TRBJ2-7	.	TGTGCCAGCAGTGTGAGGGAGCTCCCCTACGAGCAGTACTTC	CASSVRELPYEQYF
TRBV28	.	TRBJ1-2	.	TGTGCCAGCAGTTTGGGGACAAGATACTTC	CASSLGTRYF
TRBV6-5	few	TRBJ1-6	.	TGTGCCAGCAGCTACGGGGGCACTAATTCACCCCTCCACTTT	CASSYGGTNSPLHF
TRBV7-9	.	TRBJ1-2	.	TGTGCCAGCAGCCCGCGGGGGGGATGGGGCTACACCTTC	CASSPRGGWGYTF
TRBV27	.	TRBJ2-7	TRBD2	TGTGCCAGCAGTTTATCTTCCCTCTCGACTAGCGGGAGAAACGAGCAGTACTTC	CASSLSSLSTSGRNEQYF
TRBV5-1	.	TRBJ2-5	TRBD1	TGCGCCAGCAGCCTACAGGGGGCCAGAGAGACCCAGTACTTC	CASSLQGARETQYF
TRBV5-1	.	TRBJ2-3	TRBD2	TGCGCCAGCAGCTTGGCCGGGCAGGGCGGGGGTACGCAGTATTTT	CASSLAGQGGGTQYF
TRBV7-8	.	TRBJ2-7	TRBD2	TGTGCCAGCAGCTTAGAGGGACTAGCGTTCTCCTACGAGCAGTACTTC	CASSLEGLAFSYEQYF
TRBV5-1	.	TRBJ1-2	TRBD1	TGCGCCAGCAGCCCTGGACAGGGGGTAGATGGCTACACCTTC	CASSPGQGVDGYTF
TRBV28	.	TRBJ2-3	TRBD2	TGTGCCAGCAGTTTATCCCGAGGGACTAGCGGACGGGGAGATACGCAGTATTTT	CASSLSRGTSGRGDTQYF
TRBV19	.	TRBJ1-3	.	TGTGCCAGTAGTCCTAGTTCTGGAAACACCATATATTTT	CASSPSSGNTIYF
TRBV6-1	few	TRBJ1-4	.	TGTGCCAGCAGTGAATCGGGAAGAGGAGAACTGTTTTTT	CASSESGRGELFF
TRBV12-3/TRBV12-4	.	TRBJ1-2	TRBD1	TGTGCCAGCAGTTTGACAGGGCACTATGGCTACACCTTC	CASSLTGHYGYTF
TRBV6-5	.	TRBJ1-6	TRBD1	TGTGCCAGCAGTTACTCGACGGGACAGCCACCCCTCCACTTT	CASSYSTGQPPLHF
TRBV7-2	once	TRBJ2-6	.	TGTGCCAGCAGCTTAGCGGACTCAACTGGGGCCAACGTCCTGACTTTC	CASSLADSTGANVLTF
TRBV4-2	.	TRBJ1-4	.	TGTGCCAGCAGCCAAGGCACAGGGAATGAAAAACTGTTTTTT	CASSQGTGNEKLFF
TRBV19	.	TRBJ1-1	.	TGTGCCAGTAGAATCCTCTGGGACATCTACACTGAAGCTTTCTTT	CASRILWDIYTEAFF
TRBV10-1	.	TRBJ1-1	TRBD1	TGCGCCAGCAGTGCCTTACACAGGGGAAGGACTGAAGCTTTCTTT	CASSALHRGRTEAFF
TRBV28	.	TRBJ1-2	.	TGTGCCAGCAGATCCCCTCTTCAGGGCTACACCTTC	CASRSPLQGYTF
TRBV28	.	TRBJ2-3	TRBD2	TGTGCCAGCAGTGCCTCCGGGACTAGCAGCAACACAGATACGCAGTATTTT	CASSASGTSSNTDTQYF
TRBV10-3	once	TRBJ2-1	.	TGTGCCATCAGGGGGCTTGGTGAGCAGTTCTTC	CAIRGLGEQFF
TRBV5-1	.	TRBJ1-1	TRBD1	TGCGCCAGCAGCTTGGATGGGGACAGGGTTAATGAAGCTTTCTTT	CASSLDGDRVNEAFF
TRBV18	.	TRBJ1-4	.	TGTGCCAGCTCAGAGGCTGGAACCATGGGTGAAAAACTGTTTTTT	CASSEAGTMGEKLFF
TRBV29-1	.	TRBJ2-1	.	TGCAGCGTTGATATGTCAGACTCCTACAATGAGCAGTTCTTC	CSVDMSDSYNEQFF
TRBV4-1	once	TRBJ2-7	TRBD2	TGCGCCAGCAGCCAAGAATCCGGGACTAGCGGGAGTTTCGAGCAGTACTTC	CASSQESGTSGSFEQYF
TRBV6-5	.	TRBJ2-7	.	TGTGCCAGCAGTTACGACCACGGGGGAGGCGAGCAGTACTTC	CASSYDHGGGEQYF
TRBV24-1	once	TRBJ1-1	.	TGTGCCACCAGTGCACCAGGCATCACTGAAGCTTTCTTT	CATSAPGITEAFF
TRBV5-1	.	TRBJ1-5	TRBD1	TGCGCCAGCAGCTTGGCGGGACAGGATCATCAGCCCCAGCATTTT	CASSLAGQDHQPQHF
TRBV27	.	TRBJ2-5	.	TGTGCCAGCAGTTTTCTGTACCAAGAGACCCAGTACTTC	CASSFLYQETQYF
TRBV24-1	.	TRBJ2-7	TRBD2	TGTGCCACCAGTGACCCAACCGGGGGAGGGGAGCAGTACTTC	CATSDPTGGGEQYF
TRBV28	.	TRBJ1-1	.	TGTGCCAGCAGGAATGCTATAACTTTGAACACTGAAGCTTTCTTT	CASRNAITLNTEAFF
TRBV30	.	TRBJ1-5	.	TGTGCCTGGACTACAGGGAGCAATCAGCCCCAGCATTTT	CAWTTGSNQPQHF
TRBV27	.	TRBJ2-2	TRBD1	TGTGCCAGCAGTCCCCGGACAGGGGCGAACACCGGGGAGCTGTTTTTT	CASSPRTGANTGELFF
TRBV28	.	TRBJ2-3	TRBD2	TGTGCCAGCAGTTCCCACACCATCCTACTAGCGGGGATTTTCACAGATACGCAGTATTTT	CASSSHTILLAGIFTDTQYF